The present T cell receptor (beta chain) was sequenced within a study of T cells in Graves' hyperthyroidism and ophthalmopathy. Findings of the study overall: Blood held most thyroid clonotypes expanded above 0.001 frequency. Model predictions of ophthalmopathy came a median roughly 6.4 months before onset.

RNA transcripts provided the source from which TCR beta CDR3 regions were amplified. TCR CDR3 underwent first-round RT-PCR with the HTBI primer set. TCRdb redid the calling of the multiplex PCR reads with MiXCR, one entry per CDR3 protein. The sample comprises under 400,000 distinct CDR3 sequences, 18% of which are singletons, and roughly a sixth rests with the top ten. This clonotype was picked up one time. No antigen is known for it. Germline lookup yields CDR1 MNHEY and CDR2 SVGAGI. The ends were cut back, 2 bases at V and 4 bases at J, with 11 bases in the middle. The CDR3 loop spans 14 amino acids.

Sequenced input: blood. The sequence came from a woman aged 40 to 49 with Graves' ophthalmopathy. V is TRBV6-5 and J is TRBJ1-1; weak D call: TRBD1 (5 bases). CDR3 sequence: CASSYGGQGTEAFF. The CDR3 DNA reads as TGTGCCAGCAGTTACGGAGGTCAGGGCACTGAAGCTTTCTTT.